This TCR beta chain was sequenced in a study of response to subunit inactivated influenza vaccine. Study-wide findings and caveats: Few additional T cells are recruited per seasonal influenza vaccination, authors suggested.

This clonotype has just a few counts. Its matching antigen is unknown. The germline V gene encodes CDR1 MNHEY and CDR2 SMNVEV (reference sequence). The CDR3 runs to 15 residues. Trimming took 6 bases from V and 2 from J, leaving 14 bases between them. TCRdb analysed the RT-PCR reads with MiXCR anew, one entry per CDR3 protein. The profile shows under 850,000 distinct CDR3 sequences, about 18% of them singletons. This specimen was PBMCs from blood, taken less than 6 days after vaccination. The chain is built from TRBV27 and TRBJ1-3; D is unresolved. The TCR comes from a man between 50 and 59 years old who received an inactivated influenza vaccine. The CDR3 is CASSLRRPPGNTIYF. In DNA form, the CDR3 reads TGTGCCAGCAGCCTCCGACGGCCCCCTGGAAACACCATATATTTT.